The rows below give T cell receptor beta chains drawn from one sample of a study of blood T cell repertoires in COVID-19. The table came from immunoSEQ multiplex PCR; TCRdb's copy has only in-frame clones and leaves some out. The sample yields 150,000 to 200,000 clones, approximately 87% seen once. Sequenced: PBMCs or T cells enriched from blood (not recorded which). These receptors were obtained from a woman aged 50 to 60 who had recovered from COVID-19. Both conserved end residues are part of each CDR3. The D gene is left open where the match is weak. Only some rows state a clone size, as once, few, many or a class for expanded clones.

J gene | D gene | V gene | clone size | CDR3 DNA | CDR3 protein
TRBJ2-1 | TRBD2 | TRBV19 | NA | TGTGCCAGTAGTATACTGACTAGCGGGAGGGCCGACAATGAGCAGTTCTTC | CASSILTSGRADNEQFF
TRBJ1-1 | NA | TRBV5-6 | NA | TGTGCCAGCAGCTTGGCGGGTTCGGGACGGGGGGAAGCTTTCTTT | CASSLAGSGRGEAFF
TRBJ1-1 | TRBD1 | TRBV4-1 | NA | TGCGCCAGCAGGCAAGGGACAGGGGGCCGACGGGACACTGAAGCTTTCTTT | CASRQGTGGRRDTEAFF
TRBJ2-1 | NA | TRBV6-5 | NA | TGTGCCAGCAGTTACTCATCCCGAGAATATGAGCAGTTCTTC | CASSYSSREYEQFF
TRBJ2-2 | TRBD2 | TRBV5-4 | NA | TGTGCCAGCAGCCCGGAAGGGCGGGAGTTGATCGGGGAGCTGTTTTTT | CASSPEGRELIGELFF
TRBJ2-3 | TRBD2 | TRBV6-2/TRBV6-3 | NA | TGTGCCAGCAGTTACTCGTCCGGGACTAAACTAGATACGCAGTATTTT | CASSYSSGTKLDTQYF
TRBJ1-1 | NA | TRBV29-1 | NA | TGCAGCGTTGGTAGGCAGGGCAACACTGAAGCTTTCTTT | CSVGRQGNTEAFF
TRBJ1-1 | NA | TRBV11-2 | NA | TGTGCCAGCAGCCAATCGGGGGGGGGAACTGAAGCTTTCTTT | CASSQSGGGTEAFF
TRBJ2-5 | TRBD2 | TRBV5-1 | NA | TGCGCCAGCAGCTTCCTCGGACTAGCGGGAGGAGAGACCCAGTACTTC | CASSFLGLAGGETQYF
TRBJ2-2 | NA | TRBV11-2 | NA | TGTGCCAGCAGCCATCAAGCGGGCCTTACAAACACCGGGGAGCTGTTTTTT | CASSHQAGLTNTGELFF
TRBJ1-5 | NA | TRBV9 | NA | TGTGCCAGCAGCGCCAGGGGAATCGGCCAGCCCCAGCATTTT | CASSARGIGQPQHF
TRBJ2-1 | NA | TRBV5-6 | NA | TGTGCCAGCAGCGTATTCTCCGGGACACTCCTTTACAATGAGCAGTTCTTC | CASSVFSGTLLYNEQFF
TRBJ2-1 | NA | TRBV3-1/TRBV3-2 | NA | TGTGCCAGCAGCCAAGGGTCCCTGGTGACGGGGGAGCAGTTCTTC | CASSQGSLVTGEQFF
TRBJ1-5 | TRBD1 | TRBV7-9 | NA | TGTGCCAGCAGCTTAGAGACCGGGACAGGGGGTCAGCCCCAGCATTTT | CASSLETGTGGQPQHF
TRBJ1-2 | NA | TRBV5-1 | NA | TGCGCCAGCGGGGACGGGGGCTATGGCTACACCTTC | CASGDGGYGYTF
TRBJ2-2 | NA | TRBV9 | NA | TGTGCCAGCAGAGGACTGTCCGGGGAGCTGTTTTTT | CASRGLSGELFF
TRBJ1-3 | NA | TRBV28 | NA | TGTGCCAGCAGCACTCCGGCGGGGATCTCTGGAAACACCATATATTTT | CASSTPAGISGNTIYF
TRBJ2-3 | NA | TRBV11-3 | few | TGTGCCAGCGGGAGAAGCACAGATACGCAGTATTTT | CASGRSTDTQYF
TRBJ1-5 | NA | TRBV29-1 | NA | TGCAGCGTTGCGGGACAAAATAGCAATCAGCCCCAGCATTTT | CSVAGQNSNQPQHF
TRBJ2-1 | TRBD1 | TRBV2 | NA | TGTGCCAGCAGCAGACAGGGGAGCGACAATGAGCAGTTCTTC | CASSRQGSDNEQFF
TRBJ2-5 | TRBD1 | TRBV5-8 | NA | TGTGCCAGCAGCCCGGGGGACAGGGGGCCCAAAGAGACCCAGTACTTC | CASSPGDRGPKETQYF
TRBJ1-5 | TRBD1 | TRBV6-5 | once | TGTGCCAGCAGGCCGGACAGGGGTAATCAGCCCCAGCATTTT | CASRPDRGNQPQHF
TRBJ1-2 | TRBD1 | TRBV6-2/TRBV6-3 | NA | TGTGCCAGCAGTTGGACAGGGGATGGCTACACCTTC | CASSWTGDGYTF
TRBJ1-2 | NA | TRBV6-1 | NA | TGTGCCAGCAGTGAGGACACCTATGGCTACACCTTC | CASSEDTYGYTF
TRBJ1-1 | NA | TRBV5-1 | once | TGCGCCAGCAGCTGGCGGGGGTCCCGTGCCAACACTGAAGCTTTCTTT | CASSWRGSRANTEAFF
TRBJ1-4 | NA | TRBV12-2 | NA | TGTGCAAGTCGCTTAGTCCCACAAGCAACTAATGAAAAACTGTTTTTT | CASRLVPQATNEKLFF
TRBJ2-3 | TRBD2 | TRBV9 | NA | TGTGCCAGCAGCGAGGCTTCGGGGGGAGTAGGAACAGATACGCAGTATTTT | CASSEASGGVGTDTQYF
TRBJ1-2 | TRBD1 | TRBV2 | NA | TGTGCCAGCAGTACGACAGGGGAGGCGAGTGGCTACACCTTC | CASSTTGEASGYTF
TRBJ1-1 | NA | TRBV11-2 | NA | TGTGCCAGCAGCCGCAGGGGATCTGCTGAAGCTTTCTTT | CASSRRGSAEAFF
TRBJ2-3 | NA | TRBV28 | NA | TGTGCCAGCAGTTTTATAGGGGGTGCCACAGATACGCAGTATTTT | CASSFIGGATDTQYF
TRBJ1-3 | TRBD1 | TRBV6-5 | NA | TGTGCCAGCACCCGTTTAGGACAGGCTGGAAACACCATATATTTT | CASTRLGQAGNTIYF
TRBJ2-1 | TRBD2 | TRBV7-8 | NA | TGTGCCAGCAGCTTCACTAGCGGTACCTACAATGAGCAGTTCTTC | CASSFTSGTYNEQFF
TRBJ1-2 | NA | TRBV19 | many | TGTGCCAGTAGTATGCTCTCTACCGAGGGTGGCTACACCTTC | CASSMLSTEGGYTF
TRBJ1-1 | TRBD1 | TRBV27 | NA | TGTGCCAGCAGACAAATCGGACAGGCCACTGAAGCTTTCTTT | CASRQIGQATEAFF
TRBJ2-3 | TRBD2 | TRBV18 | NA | TGTGCCAGCTCGCTAAGACTAGCGGGGGGGCCAGAAGATACGCAGTATTTT | CASSLRLAGGPEDTQYF
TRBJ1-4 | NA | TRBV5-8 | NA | TGTGCCAGCAGCTATTACTCCGGGACTCAAAATGAAAAACTGTTTTTT | CASSYYSGTQNEKLFF
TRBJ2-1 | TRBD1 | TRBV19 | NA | TGTGCCAGTAGTATTTACAGGGGGCCCTACAATGAGCAGTTCTTC | CASSIYRGPYNEQFF
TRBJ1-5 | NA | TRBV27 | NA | TGTGCCAGCAGTTTTGCGGGAAGCCAGCCCCAGCATTTT | CASSFAGSQPQHF
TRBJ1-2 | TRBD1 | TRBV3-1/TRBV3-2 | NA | TGTGCCAGCAGCCCGTCAGGGACAGGAAGAAGGGGCTACACCTTC | CASSPSGTGRRGYTF
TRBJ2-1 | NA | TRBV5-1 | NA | TGCGCCAGCAGCTTGAGGCGGACATACTACAATGAGCAGTTCTTC | CASSLRRTYYNEQFF
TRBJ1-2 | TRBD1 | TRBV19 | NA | TGTGCCAGTAGTACCGGGACAGGGGTCTATGGCTACACCTTC | CASSTGTGVYGYTF
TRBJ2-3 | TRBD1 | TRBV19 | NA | TGTGCCAGTAGTATACAGGGGACAGCCACAGATACGCAGTATTTT | CASSIQGTATDTQYF
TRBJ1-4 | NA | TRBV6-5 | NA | TGTGCCAGCAGTTACCAGACCACAGCTAATGAAAAACTGTTTTTT | CASSYQTTANEKLFF
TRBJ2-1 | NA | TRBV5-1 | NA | TGCGCCAGCACCCAATCGTGGCCGGGAGATCAAGAGCAGTTCTTC | CASTQSWPGDQEQFF
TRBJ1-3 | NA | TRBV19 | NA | TGTGCCAGTTCCTACAGGAGTGGAAACACCATATATTTT | CASSYRSGNTIYF